The 23 T cell receptor beta chains given below trace back to one sample, sequenced in a study of CD8 T cells in acute hepatitis C reinfection listed by TCRdb under 2021. The time point tag for this specimen amounts to: naive CD8 control sorted from an acute-time-point sample. Library method: the immunoSEQ multiplex PCR assay. The clones in this table, taken by TCRdb from immuneACCESS, are in-frame only. Not every clone is retained; where verified, under half of the shortfall comes from an unresolved V gene, and the cause of the rest is unknown. The sample records about 38,000 clones, 80% to 90% of which are singletons. 9.5% to 12% of the sample is in the top ten clones. Material for sequencing was naive CD8+ T cells from PBMCs. Sample cell subset or site, as interpreted from the label and publication: sorted total naive CD45RO-negative CD8+ T cells. The source is a woman younger than 30 who spontaneously cleared hepatitis C infection.

The rearrangement joins TRBV11-2 to TRBJ2-3; D call uncertain. Trimming left V 3 bases short and J 2 bases short, with 9 bases between. Germline V lookup: CDR1 SGHAT, CDR2 FQNNGV. The CDR3 loop spans 14 amino acids. Here the CDR3 reads CASSFGQNTDTQYF. In DNA form, the CDR3 reads TGTGCCAGCAGCTTTGGGCAGAACACAGATACGCAGTATTTT.

This clone appeared once. The rearrangement links TRBV6-5 to TRBJ2-7; 10 positions match TRBD2. V lost 7 bases, J lost 0 bases, and 3 bases stayed unmatched. The CDR3 has 14 amino acids. Germline CDR1 MNHEY, CDR2 SVGAGI. In DNA, the CDR3 is TGTGCCAGCACCTTAGCGGGAGGCTCCTACGAGCAGTACTTC. This encodes CASTLAGGSYEQYF.

This clone was seen only once. This rearrangement joins TRBV5-4 to TRBJ2-3; 9 bases align to TRBD2. V was clipped by 5 bases and J by 5 bases; unmatched bases: 6. CDR1 is SGHNT, CDR2 YYREEE, per germline (reference sequence). The CDR3 is 14 residues long. The CDR3 spells CASSLAGDIDTQYF. As DNA, the CDR3 is TGTGCCAGCAGTTTAGCGGGAGACATAGATACGCAGTATTTT.

The chain is built from TRBV5-6 and TRBJ2-5; no clear D. There are 14 residues in the CDR3. The germline V gene has CDR1 SGHDT and CDR2 YYEEEE. Between the trimmed V and J ends, which lost 0 bases and 1 base, there was a span of 7 bases. The CDR3 DNA sequence: TGTGCCAGCAGCTTGGAGCAGATCCAAGAGACCCAGTACTTC. This translates into CASSLEQIQETQYF.

A few counts support this clone. The chain employs TRBV27 and TRBJ2-3; D gene unclear. The CDR3 has 11 amino acids. Germline V gene data show CDR1 as MNHEY and CDR2 as SMNVEV (reference sequence). V gave up 4 bases and J gave up 3 bases, with 2 bases separating them. The CDR3 coding sequence is TGTGCCAGCAGTTCGACAGATACGCAGTATTTT. The encoded protein is CASSSTDTQYF.

V gene TRBV7-9 combines with J gene TRBJ1-2; D is unresolved. The germline V and J ends were trimmed by 1 base and 8 bases, with 8 bases remaining between them. Germline CDR1 SEHNR, CDR2 FQNEAQ (reference sequence). This CDR3 spans 12 amino acids. The CDR3 here is CASSLGLAGYTF. CDR3 bases: TGTGCCAGCAGCTTAGGATTGGCGGGCTACACCTTC.

This rearrangement joins TRBV11-2 to TRBJ2-1, with TRBD2 matching 14 bases. Germline V CDR1 and CDR2: SGHAT, FQNNGV. J lost 6 bases, V lost 10 bases, and 2 bases had no gene match. This CDR3 spans 13 amino acids. CDR3 sequence (DNA): TGTGCCATCGGGACTAGCGGGAGCAATGAGCAGTTCTTC. Encoded protein: CAIGTSGSNEQFF.

This chain uses TRBV7-6 with TRBJ2-1; TRBD2 matches 13 bases. Germline values: CDR1 SGHVS, CDR2 FNYEAQ. The trim removed 5 bases at V and 8 bases at J, leaving 3 bases unmatched. The CDR3 totals 14 residues. For the CDR3, the DNA is TGTGCCAGCAGCGGACTAGCGGGAGACGATGAGCAGTTCTTC. It specifies CASSGLAGDDEQFF.

The chain recombines TRBV7-9 with TRBJ1-1, with D unclear. Trimming took off 5 bases at V and 6 bases at J, with 19 bases between the two ends. Germline V lookup: CDR1 SEHNR, CDR2 FQNEAQ (reference sequence). CDR3 length equals 15 residues. The CDR3 is CASSTATLDIPEAFF. DNA of the CDR3: TGTGCCAGCAGCACGGCCACCTTAGACATCCCTGAAGCTTTCTTT.

The genes are TRBV7-9 and TRBJ2-7, with D unclear. The germline V gene has CDR1 SEHNR and CDR2 FQNEAQ (reference sequence). The CDR3 length is 15 residues. V lost 7 bases and J lost 0, with 16 bases in between. DNA for the CDR3: TGTGCCAGCAATAGTCCCGACACCGGCTCCTACGAGCAGTACTTC. It yields the protein CASNSPDTGSYEQYF.

The chain recombines TRBV29-1 with TRBJ2-1; D is unresolved. Germline loops: CDR1 SQVTM, CDR2 ANQGSEA. V lost 2 bases and J 5 bases, leaving 7 bases between the germline ends. The CDR3 is made up of 12 amino acids. CDR3 nucleotide sequence: TGCAGCGTTGAACAGGTCGACAATGAGCAGTTCTTC. Amino acid sequence: CSVEQVDNEQFF.

The chain combines TRBV6-6 with TRBJ2-5; unclear D gene. Germline CDR1 is MNHNY and CDR2 is SVGAGI (reference sequence). This CDR3 contains 14 residues. V was cut by 0 bases and J by 4 bases, with 9 bases left in between. The CDR3 reads CASSYSVQGETQYF. CDR3 sequence (DNA): TGTGCCAGCAGTTACTCTGTCCAAGGAGAGACCCAGTACTTC.

This chain uses TRBV30 with TRBJ2-7; 9 bases map to TRBD1. Germline lookup yields CDR1 GTSNPN and CDR2 SVGIG (reference sequence). The CDR3 extends over 16 amino acids. Trimming at V came to 2 bases and at J to 5 bases, leaving 13 bases not matched to a gene. CDR3 protein: CAWSPKAGTGWDEQYF. The CDR3 DNA reads as TGTGCCTGGAGTCCCAAAGCCGGGACAGGGTGGGACGAGCAGTACTTC.

The rearrangement uses TRBV4-1 and TRBJ2-7, with 8 nucleotides matching TRBD1. The CDR3 is 14 residues long. Germline CDR1 MGHRA, CDR2 YSYEKL. V lost 3 bases, J lost 2 bases, and 3 bases stayed unmatched. The CDR3 protein is CASSHTGGPYEQYF. The CDR3 DNA sequence: TGCGCCAGCAGCCATACAGGGGGACCCTACGAGCAGTACTTC.

The chain is built from TRBV7-9 and TRBJ1-1; no reliable D call. The germline V gene has CDR1 SEHNR and CDR2 FQNEAQ (reference sequence). Trimming pared 0 bases from V and 0 bases from J, leaving 5 bases between. The CDR3 is 14 amino acids. The CDR3 nucleotides read TGTGCCAGCAGCTTAGCTATCCTGAACACTGAAGCTTTCTTT. Translating it yields CASSLAILNTEAFF.

The chain recombines TRBV27 with TRBJ2-1; D not resolved. The CDR3 has 15 amino acids. Germline-derived CDR1 and CDR2 are MNHEY and SMNVEV (reference sequence). The V end was cut by 3 bases, the J end by 2 bases, with 11 bases between. As DNA, the CDR3 is TGTGCCAGCAGTTTCAAGGATAAGGCCTACAATGAGCAGTTCTTC. Residues: CASSFKDKAYNEQFF.

The CDR3 coding sequence is TGTGCCAGCAGTTTATCACCGACCGGGGAGCTGTTTTTT. The encoded protein is CASSLSPTGELFF. The V gene is TRBV27, the J gene TRBJ2-2; no definite D call. Germline-derived CDR1 and CDR2 are MNHEY and SMNVEV (reference sequence). Trimming stripped 0 bases from V and 5 bases from J, with 4 bases between. CDR3 size: 13 residues.

The chain combines TRBV25-1 with TRBJ2-7; TRBD2 agrees at 10 bases. Looked up from germline, CDR1 is MGHDK and CDR2 is SYGVNS. The CDR3 spans 17 residues. Trimming at V came to 5 bases and at J to 1 base, leaving 11 bases not matched to a gene. CDR3 amino acids: CASSPTSTSGISYEQYF. CDR3 nucleotides: TGTGCCAGCAGTCCAACCTCAACTAGCGGGATTTCCTACGAGCAGTACTTC.

The chain is built from TRBV9 and TRBJ2-1; TRBD1 is a possible D gene (6 bases). The germline V gene has CDR1 SGDLS and CDR2 YYNGEE. This CDR3 contains 15 residues. Trimming took off 4 bases at V and 0 bases at J, with 11 bases between the two ends. This chain's CDR3 is CASSIYRDSYNEQFF. The CDR3 DNA reads as TGTGCCAGCAGCATTTACAGGGACTCCTACAATGAGCAGTTCTTC.

The chain recombines TRBV28 with TRBJ2-5; the match to TRBD2 covers 7 bases. After removal of 3 bases from V and 5 bases from J, the junction contained 3 bases not matched to a gene. Germline V lookup: CDR1 MDHEN, CDR2 SYDVKM. This CDR3 has 13 residues. In nucleotides, the CDR3 is TGTGCCAGCAGTTTGGGCGGGAGTGAGACCCAGTACTTC. Translation gives CASSLGGSETQYF.

The chain has TRBV18 and TRBJ1-3, with D uncertain. The CDR3 loop spans 17 amino acids. V gave up 3 bases and J gave up 0 bases, with 15 bases separating them. From germline, CDR1 is KGHSH and CDR2 LQKENI. The chain's CDR3 is CASSPRGQSASGNTIYF. The CDR3 nucleotides are TGTGCCAGCTCACCCCGTGGTCAGTCCGCCTCTGGAAACACCATATATTTT.

The V and J genes are TRBV19 and TRBJ2-1, with D hard to call. Germline V gene sequence: CDR1 LNHDA, CDR2 SQIVND (reference sequence). Trimming stripped 3 bases from V and 5 bases from J, with 8 bases between. The CDR3 loop spans 13 amino acids. The CDR3, as DNA: TGTGCCAGTAGTATTGTAGTTAACAATGAGCAGTTCTTC. Encoded protein: CASSIVVNNEQFF.

This chain uses TRBV9 with TRBJ2-1; D tentatively reads TRBD1 or TRBD2 (6 bases each). V lost 3 bases to trimming and J lost 8 bases, with 15 bases between them. Germline V gene sequence: CDR1 SGDLS, CDR2 YYNGEE. This CDR3 is built from 14 residues. The CDR3 reads CASSGYGRGDEQFF. The DNA for the CDR3 is TGTGCCAGCAGCGGATATGGAAGGGGGGATGAGCAGTTCTTC.